A selection of T cell receptor beta chains follows, all from one sample in a study of T cell responses to AZD1222 COVID-19 vaccine. Using immunoSEQ multiplex PCR, the repertoire was profiled, and TCRdb retains in-frame clones only, with some absent. Of 150,000 to 200,000 clones listed, around 94% are singletons. Material: peripheral blood, obtained 28 days after the second dose of the MenACWY control vaccine. The source of these receptors is an adult who received the MenACWY meningococcal vaccine as a control. Both conserved end residues are part of each CDR3. The D gene is left open where the match is weak. Rows may omit the clone size; those that give it use once, few, many or a size class.

. TRBD2 TRBJ2-2 TRBV19 TGTGCCAGTAGTACGGCGACTAGCGGGATCACCGGGGAGCTGTTTTTT CASSTATSGITGELFF
. . TRBJ2-5 TRBV27 TGTGCCAGCAGTCCAGGGCTTAACCAAGAGACCCAGTACTTC CASSPGLNQETQYF
once . TRBJ2-1 TRBV5-1 TGCGCCAGCACCCGCGCCCAGACCAATGAGCAGTTCTTC CASTRAQTNEQFF
. . TRBJ1-5 TRBV5-6 TGTGCCAGCAGCTCCAGACGGGCCGGCAATCAGCCCCAGCATTTT CASSSRRAGNQPQHF
. TRBD1 TRBJ1-3 TRBV11-3 TGTGCCAGCAGCATGGGGACAGCAGGAAACACCATATATTTT CASSMGTAGNTIYF
once TRBD1 TRBJ1-6 TRBV15 TGTGCCACCAGCAGAGAGACAGGGGGTTCACCCCTCCACTTT CATSRETGGSPLHF
. . TRBJ2-1 TRBV5-6 TGTGCCAGCAGCCCCCGCGGAATAGCGGAAACCTACAATGAGCAGTTCTTC CASSPRGIAETYNEQFF
. TRBD2 TRBJ2-3 TRBV20-1 TGCAGTGCTAGTCCCCTAGCGGGAGGGAGAACAGATACGCAGTATTTT CSASPLAGGRTDTQYF
once TRBD2 TRBJ2-2 TRBV30 TGTGCCACTTCCTCGGGACTAGCGGACACCGGGGAGCTGTTTTTT CATSSGLADTGELFF
. TRBD2 TRBJ2-3 TRBV19 TGTGCCAGTAGTATAGCCGGGAGGGAGACAGATACGCAGTATTTT CASSIAGRETDTQYF
. . TRBJ2-2 TRBV13 TGTGCCAGCAGCTTACCCCTGGCTAGCGGGACAGGGGGGGAGCTGTTTTTT CASSLPLASGTGGELFF
. . TRBJ2-2 TRBV28 TGTGCCAGCAGTTTATTAGGAGGAGCGAACACCGGGGAGCTGTTTTTT CASSLLGGANTGELFF
. . TRBJ2-7 TRBV5-6 TGTGCCAGCAGGGAGCTGGGAACCTACGAGCAGTACTTC CASRELGTYEQYF
. . TRBJ2-7 TRBV7-2 TGTGCCAGCAGCTTAGCGCAAGGCAGCAAGGGCGAGCAGTACTTC CASSLAQGSKGEQYF
. TRBD1 TRBJ1-2 TRBV6-5 TGTGCCAGCAGTCTAAACCGGGACAGCTATGGCTACACCTTC CASSLNRDSYGYTF
. . TRBJ2-3 TRBV5-1 TGCGCCAGCAGCTCCGTGACTTGGAATACGCAGTATTTT CASSSVTWNTQYF
. . TRBJ2-1 TRBV7-3 TGTGCCAGCAGCCCGTCCGGTGGGAATGAGCAGTTCTTC CASSPSGGNEQFF
. . TRBJ1-6 TRBV5-4 TGTGCCAGCAGCTTGTTCACAGCCCCTTCACCCCTCCACTTT CASSLFTAPSPLHF
. . TRBJ1-2 TRBV28 TGTGCCAGCGTAACGGGAGGTTCCTATGGCTACACCTTC CASVTGGSYGYTF
. TRBD2 TRBJ2-3 TRBV29-1 TGCAGCGTTGAAATAAGACTAGCGGGAGCGGTAGATACGCAGTATTTT CSVEIRLAGAVDTQYF
once . TRBJ2-2 TRBV28 TGTGCCAGCAGATTCCACTCACCCCTGAAGGGCGGGGAGCTGTTTTTT CASRFHSPLKGGELFF
. . TRBJ1-4 TRBV19 TGTGCCAGTAGTATGGACCCTAGGTTTACAACTAATGAAAAACTGTTTTTT CASSMDPRFTTNEKLFF
. . TRBJ2-5 TRBV7-9 TGTGCCAGCAGCTTAAATCAGGAGTTGGGGGAGACCCAGTACTTC CASSLNQELGETQYF
. . TRBJ1-1 TRBV30 TGTGCCTGGAGGGAATTGGGGGTTGAAGCTTTCTTT CAWRELGVEAFF
once . TRBJ2-3 TRBV6-2/TRBV6-3 TGTGCCAGCAGTTTTAGCACAGATACGCAGTATTTT CASSFSTDTQYF
. . TRBJ2-1 TRBV27 TGTGCCAGCAGTCCGCTAGGTTCCTACAATGAGCAGTTCTTC CASSPLGSYNEQFF
. . TRBJ2-3 TRBV4-1 TGCGCCAGCAGCCAAGAGATGTCGGGAGCAACAGATACGCAGTATTTT CASSQEMSGATDTQYF
once . TRBJ2-1 TRBV12-3/TRBV12-4 TGTGCCAGCAGGTGGACCAGAGGGAATGAGCAGTTCTTC CASRWTRGNEQFF
. TRBD1 TRBJ2-1 TRBV25-1 TGTGCCAGCAGTCGGACAGGGGACTCCTACAATGAGCAGTTCTTC CASSRTGDSYNEQFF
. . TRBJ2-3 TRBV24-1 TGTGCCACCAGCAAGGGCCCAGATACGCAGTATTTT CATSKGPDTQYF
. TRBD2 TRBJ2-1 TRBV7-9 TGTGCCAGCAGTTATATACGTAGCGGGGAGGACGAGCAGTTCTTC CASSYIRSGEDEQFF
. TRBD2 TRBJ2-7 TRBV18 TGTGCCAGCTCACCCGAGGGAGGGAGCTCCTACGAGCAGTACTTC CASSPEGGSSYEQYF
once . TRBJ2-1 TRBV19 TGTGCCAGTAGTACCGAAGGGGGTTCCTACAATGAGCAGTTCTTC CASSTEGGSYNEQFF
. . TRBJ2-1 TRBV24-1 TGTGCCACCAGGGACCAGGGGAGGCATGAGCAGTTCTTC CATRDQGRHEQFF
. TRBD1 TRBJ1-5 TRBV10-3 TGTGCCATCAGCTCCGGACAGGGAAGCAATCAGCCCCAGCATTTT CAISSGQGSNQPQHF
. . TRBJ1-2 TRBV24-1 TGTGCCACCAGTGAGCACGGGGGCTATGGCTACACCTTC CATSEHGGYGYTF
. . TRBJ1-5 TRBV18 TGTGCCAGCTCACCAGCCGGACCCGAAAGCAATCAGCCCCAGCATTTT CASSPAGPESNQPQHF
. . TRBJ1-5 TRBV28 TGTGCCAGCAGCCGCGACACTTTTAGCAATCAGCCCCAGCATTTT CASSRDTFSNQPQHF
. TRBD1 TRBJ1-6 TRBV19 TGTGCCAGTAGTATTGGACAGGGAGGTAATTCACCCCTCCACTTT CASSIGQGGNSPLHF
. TRBD1 TRBJ1-2 TRBV28 TGTGCCAGCACCAGGGACAGCGGCGGCCCTGACACCTTC CASTRDSGGPDTF
. . TRBJ1-3 TRBV28 TGTGCCAGCTTCTCGGTGGCCTCTGGAAACACCATATATTTT CASFSVASGNTIYF
. . TRBJ2-7 TRBV19 TGTGCCAGTAGTATAAAAGGCGACCAAATGTTCTACGAGCAGTACTTC CASSIKGDQMFYEQYF
. . TRBJ1-2 TRBV30 TGTGCCTGGAGTGGGCAAGGAGGGTTCTATGGCTACACCTTC CAWSGQGGFYGYTF
. TRBD2 TRBJ2-1 TRBV4-1 TGCGCCAGCAGCCCGGGGACTAGCGGGTTTATGGATGAGCAGTTCTTC CASSPGTSGFMDEQFF
. TRBD2 TRBJ2-7 TRBV5-4 TGTGCCAGCAGCTCCGGGACTAGCGGGATGGGATCCTACGAGCAGTACTTC CASSSGTSGMGSYEQYF